This is a list of T cell receptor beta chains from one sample in a study of tumor and adjacent non-tumor tissue in lung cancer. TCRdb itself ran the multiplex PCR reads through MiXCR, one entry per CDR3 protein. Here the sample spans over 110,000 distinct CDR3 sequences, roughly 70% being singletons. What was sequenced was lung tumor tissue. Receptor source: a man aged 55 to 70 with small cell lung cancer. Both conserved end residues are part of each CDR3. D genes are given only for firm matches. Clone size appears in some rows only: once, few, many, or a class for an expanded clone.

TRBV11-3	TRBJ2-7	TRBD1	.	TGTGCCGGCAGCACAAACAGGGGACCGTCCTACGAGCAGTACTTC	CAGSTNRGPSYEQYF
TRBV6-1	TRBJ2-5	.	few	TGTGCCAGCAGTGACTATCCGGACCCAGAAGAGACCCAGTACTTC	CASSDYPDPEETQYF
TRBV11-3	TRBJ2-1	.	.	TGTGGCAACAGCTTATTAGGGTATGAGCAGTTCTTC	CGNSLLGYEQFF
TRBV20-1	TRBJ2-1	.	.	TGCAGCCTATTTAGCCAGACCAATGAGCAGTTCTTC	CSLFSQTNEQFF
TRBV6-6	TRBJ2-5	.	few	TGTGCCAGCGTCGGGGACACCCAAGAGACCCAGTACTTC	CASVGDTQETQYF
TRBV10-3	TRBJ1-1	.	.	TGTGCCATCAGAGGGTCGACACTGAACACTGAAGCTTTCTTT	CAIRGSTLNTEAFF
TRBV29-1	TRBJ2-3	.	many	TGCAGCGTCCTTAAAGACTCCTCTAGCACAGATACGCAGTATTTT	CSVLKDSSSTDTQYF
TRBV12-3/TRBV12-4	TRBJ1-5	.	.	TGTGCCAGCAGTTTCTCCAGGGGTAATCGGCCCCAGCATTTT	CASSFSRGNRPQHF
TRBV6-5	TRBJ2-7	TRBD1	few	TGTGCCAGCAGCGTCGCCAGGGGGCGATTTACCGAGCAGTACTTC	CASSVARGRFTEQYF
TRBV12-3/TRBV12-4	TRBJ2-1	.	few	TGTGCCAGCAGTCCACTGGCGATATCCTACAATGAGCGGTTCTTC	CASSPLAISYNERFF
TRBV11-2	TRBJ2-3	.	.	TGTGCCAGCAGCTCGACCCTAGCTGGAGGGGCAGATAAGCAGTATTTT	CASSSTLAGGADKQYF
TRBV7-3	TRBJ2-1	TRBD2	.	TGTGCCAGCAGCTTAACCCGACTAGCGGGAGGTGGGAATGAGCAGTTCTTC	CASSLTRLAGGGNEQFF
TRBV20-1	TRBJ2-3	.	.	TGCAGTGCTGAAACGAGAAGCACAGATACGCACTATTTT	CSAETRSTDTHYF
TRBV11-2	TRBJ1-4	TRBD1	.	TGTGCCAGCAGCCCGAATTTAAGGGGGCGCATGAGGATAAAGGAGGCTAATGAAAAAGTGTTTTTT	CASSPNLRGRMRIKEANEKVFF
TRBV11-2	TRBJ2-2	TRBD2	.	TGTGCCAGCAGTTTAGCGCGGGAGACCAGGGAGCTGTTTTTT	CASSLARETRELFF
TRBV6-2/TRBV6-3	TRBJ1-1	TRBD1	.	TGTGCCAGCAGTTACGCAGGACAGGGGACGAACACTGAAGCTTTCTTT	CASSYAGQGTNTEAFF
TRBV12-3/TRBV12-4	TRBJ2-2	.	.	TGTGCCAGCAGTAACGAAACGGAGCACCCCGGGAAGCTGTTTTTT	CASSNETEHPGKLFF
TRBV12-3/TRBV12-4	TRBJ1-1	.	.	TGTGCCAGCAGTTTGGCAGAGAACATTGAAGCTTCCTTT	CASSLAENIEASF
TRBV10-3	TRBJ2-3	.	.	TGTGACATCAAACGGGCAGATACGCAGTATTTT	CDIKRADTQYF
TRBV6-5	TRBJ1-1	.	.	TGTGCCAGCAGCTTGATTGGGGGAACTGAAGCTATCTTT	CASSLIGGTEAIF
TRBV29-1	TRBJ2-7	.	many	TGCAGCGTTGCCGCCAACTACGAGCAGTACTTC	CSVAANYEQYF
TRBV28	TRBJ2-7	TRBD1	.	TGTGCCAGCAGTCAAGGGACAGTCCGTACCTACGAGCAGTACTTC	CASSQGTVRTYEQYF
TRBV6-5	TRBJ1-2	.	many	TGTGCCAGCACCCCCGTCACCGGGACGGGGAACTATGGCTACACCTTC	CASTPVTGTGNYGYTF
TRBV6-1	TRBJ1-5	.	.	TGTGCCAGCAGTGAAGTGATTTGGCCGGATCAGCTCCAGCATTTT	CASSEVIWPDQLQHF
TRBV7-3	TRBJ2-7	.	.	TGTGCCAGCAGCTTAATGGGGGGACAGCACTACGAGCAGCACTTC	CASSLMGGQHYEQHF
TRBV11-2	TRBJ2-7	TRBD1	few	TGTGCCAGCGGTCTGGCCGGGACAGGGGGATACGAGCAGTACTTC	CASGLAGTGGYEQYF
TRBV20-1	TRBJ2-1	.	.	TGCAGTGCTAGAGATCCTAAGCCAGCAAGCTACGATGAGCAGTTCTTC	CSARDPKPASYDEQFF
TRBV6-5	TRBJ2-7	.	.	TGTGCCAACAGTTACGGGGAAAGGGGCTACGAGCAGTACTTC	CANSYGERGYEQYF
TRBV11-2	TRBJ2-2	.	few	TGTGCGAGCAGCTTAGTAAGAGGTCTAGTGGGGGTCGGAATGTTTTTT	CASSLVRGLVGVGMFF
TRBV6-6	TRBJ2-5	TRBD2	.	TGTGTCAGCAGAACTAGCGGGGTGAAGGGGGAGACCCAGTACTTC	CVSRTSGVKGETQYF
TRBV11-2	TRBJ2-1	.	.	TGTGACAGCAGTCCAAACGAACGAGTATACGTCTACAATGAGCAGTTCTTC	CDSSPNERVYVYNEQFF
TRBV6-1	TRBJ2-1	.	few	TGTGCCAGTAAAGAGGTGGGAGGAGTTTACAATGAGCAGTTCTTC	CASKEVGGVYNEQFF
TRBV11-3	TRBJ1-6	TRBD1	.	TGTGCCAGCAGCCAGCATCAGGACAGGGTCTCCACTCGAACAAATTCACCCCTCAACTTT	CASSQHQDRVSTRTNSPLNF
TRBV4-2	TRBJ1-3	.	.	TGTGCCAGCAGCCAAGATCTAGGGAAGACTGGAAACACCATATATTTT	CASSQDLGKTGNTIYF
TRBV12-3/TRBV12-4	TRBJ1-2	.	few	TGTGCCAGCAGTTTAGGACAGTACTATGACTACACCTTC	CASSLGQYYDYTF
TRBV24-1	TRBJ1-5	TRBD1	.	TGTGTCACCAGTCGCGCAGGGGGGACTCAGCCCCAGCATTTT	CVTSRAGGTQPQHF